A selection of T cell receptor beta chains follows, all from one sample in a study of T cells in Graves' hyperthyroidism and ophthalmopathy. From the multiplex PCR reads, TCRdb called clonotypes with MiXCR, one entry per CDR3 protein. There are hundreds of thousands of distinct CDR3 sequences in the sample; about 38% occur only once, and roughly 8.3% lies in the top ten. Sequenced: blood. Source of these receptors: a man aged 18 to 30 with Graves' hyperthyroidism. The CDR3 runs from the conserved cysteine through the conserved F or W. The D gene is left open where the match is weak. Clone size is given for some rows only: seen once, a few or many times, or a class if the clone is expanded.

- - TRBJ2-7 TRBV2 CASSLDSRPYEQYF TGTGCCAGCAGCTTGGACAGCCGGCCCTACGAGCAGTACTTC
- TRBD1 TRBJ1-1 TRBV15 CATSSEPGQGSTEAFF TGTGCCACCAGCAGCGAACCGGGACAGGGGAGCACTGAAGCTTTCTTT
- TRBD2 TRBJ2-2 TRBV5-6 CASSRGLAGGMAGELFF TGTGCCAGCAGCCGGGGACTAGCGGGAGGGATGGCCGGGGAGCTGTTTTTT
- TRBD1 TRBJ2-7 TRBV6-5 CASSPYRGPYEQYF TGTGCCAGCAGCCCCTACAGGGGCCCCTACGAGCAGTACTTC
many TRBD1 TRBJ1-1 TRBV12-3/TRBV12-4 CASSPRGTGNTEAFF TGTGCCAGCAGTCCCCGCGGGACAGGGAACACTGAAGCTTTCTTT
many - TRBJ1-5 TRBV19 CASRQTGDSNQPQHF TGTGCCAGTCGCCAGACAGGAGATAGCAATCAGCCCCAGCATTTT
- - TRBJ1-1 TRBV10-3 CASRGPGGTEAFF TGTGCCAGCCGAGGACCGGGAGGCACTGAAGCTTTCTTT
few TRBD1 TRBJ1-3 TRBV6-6 CASSYGTGTLGNTIYF TGTGCCAGCAGTTACGGGACAGGTACATTAGGAAACACCATATATTTT
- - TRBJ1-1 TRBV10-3 CASSYPFLGGWTEAFF TGTGCCAGCAGTTACCCTTTTCTCGGGGGATGGACTGAAGCTTTCTTT
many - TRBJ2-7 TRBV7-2 CASSLGFGRGGYEQYF TGTGCCAGCAGCTTAGGGTTCGGCAGGGGGGGCTACGAGCAGTACTTC
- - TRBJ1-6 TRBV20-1 CSASVSARSYSPLHF TGCAGTGCTAGTGTATCGGCCAGAAGTTACTCACCCCTCCACTTT
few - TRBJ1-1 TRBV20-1 CSARDSHSRSNTEAFF TGCAGTGCTAGAGATAGCCACAGTCGAAGTAACACTGAAGCTTTCTTT
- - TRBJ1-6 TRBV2 CASSFGQGPSSPLHF TGTGCCAGCAGTTTCGGGCAGGGGCCGAGTTCACCCCTCCACTTT
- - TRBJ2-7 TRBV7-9 CATRGVGWEQYF TGTGCCACCCGGGGAGTGGGGTGGGAGCAGTACTTC
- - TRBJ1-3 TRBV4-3 CASSQEEGDTIYF TGCGCCAGCAGCCAAGAGGAGGGGGACACCATATATTTT
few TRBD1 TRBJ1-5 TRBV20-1 CSAREGTGVIAQHF TGCAGTGCTAGAGAGGGGACAGGGGTTATTGCCCAGCATTTT
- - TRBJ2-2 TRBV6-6 CASLKLEVTGELFF TGTGCCAGCCTAAAGTTGGAGGTCACCGGGGAGCTGTTTTTT
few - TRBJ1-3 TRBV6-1 CAGSKNQGNTIYF TGTGCCGGCTCTAAGAACCAGGGAAACACCATATATTTT